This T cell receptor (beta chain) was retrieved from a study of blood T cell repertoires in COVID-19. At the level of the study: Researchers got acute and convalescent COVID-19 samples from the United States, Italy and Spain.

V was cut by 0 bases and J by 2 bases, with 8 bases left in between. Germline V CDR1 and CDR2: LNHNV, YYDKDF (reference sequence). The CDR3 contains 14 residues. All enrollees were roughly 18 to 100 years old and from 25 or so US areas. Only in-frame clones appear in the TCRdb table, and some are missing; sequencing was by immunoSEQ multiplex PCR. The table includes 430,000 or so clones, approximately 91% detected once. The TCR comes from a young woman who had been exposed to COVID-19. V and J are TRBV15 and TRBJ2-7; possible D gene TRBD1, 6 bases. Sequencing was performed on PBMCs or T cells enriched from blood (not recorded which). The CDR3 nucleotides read TGTGCCACCAGCAGAGACAGGGGACCCTACGAGCAGTACTTC. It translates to CATSRDRGPYEQYF.